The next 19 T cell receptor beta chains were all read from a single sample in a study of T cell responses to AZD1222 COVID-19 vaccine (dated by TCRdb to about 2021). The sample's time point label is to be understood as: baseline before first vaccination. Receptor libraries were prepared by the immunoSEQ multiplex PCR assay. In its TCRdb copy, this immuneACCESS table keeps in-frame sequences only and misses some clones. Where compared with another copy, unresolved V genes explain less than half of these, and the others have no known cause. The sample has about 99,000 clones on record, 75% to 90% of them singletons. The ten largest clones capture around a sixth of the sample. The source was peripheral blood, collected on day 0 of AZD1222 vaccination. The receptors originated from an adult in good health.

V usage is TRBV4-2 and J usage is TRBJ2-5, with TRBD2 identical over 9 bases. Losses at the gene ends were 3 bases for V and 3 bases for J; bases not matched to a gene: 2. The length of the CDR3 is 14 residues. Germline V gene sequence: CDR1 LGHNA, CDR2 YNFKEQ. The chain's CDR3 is CASSQGGGEETQYF. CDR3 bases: TGTGCCAGCAGCCAGGGCGGGGGGGAAGAGACCCAGTACTTC.

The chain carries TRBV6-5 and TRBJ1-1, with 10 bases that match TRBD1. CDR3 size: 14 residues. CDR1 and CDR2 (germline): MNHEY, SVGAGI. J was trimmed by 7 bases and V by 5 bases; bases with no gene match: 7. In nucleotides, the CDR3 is TGTGCCAGCAGTAGGACAGGGGGGGATAGTGAAGCTTTCTTT. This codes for CASSRTGGDSEAFF.

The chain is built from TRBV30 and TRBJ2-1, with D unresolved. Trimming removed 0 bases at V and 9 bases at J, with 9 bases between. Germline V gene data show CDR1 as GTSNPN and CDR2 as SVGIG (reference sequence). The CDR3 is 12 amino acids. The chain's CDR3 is CAWSVNRSEQFF. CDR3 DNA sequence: TGTGCCTGGAGTGTTAACAGATCTGAGCAGTTCTTC.

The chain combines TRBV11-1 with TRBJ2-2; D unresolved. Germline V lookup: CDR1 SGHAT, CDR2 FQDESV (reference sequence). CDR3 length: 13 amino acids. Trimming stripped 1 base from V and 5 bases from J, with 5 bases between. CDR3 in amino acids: CASSLEPTGELFF. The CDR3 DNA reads TGTGCCAGCAGCTTAGAACCTACCGGGGAGCTGTTTTTT.

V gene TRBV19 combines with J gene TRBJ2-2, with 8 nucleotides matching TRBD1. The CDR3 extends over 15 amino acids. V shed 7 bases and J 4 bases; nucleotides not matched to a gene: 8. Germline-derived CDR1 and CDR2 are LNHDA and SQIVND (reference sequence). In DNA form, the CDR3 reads TGTGCCAGTACGCAAACAGGGGGGCCCACCGGGGAGCTGTTTTTT. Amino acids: CASTQTGGPTGELFF.

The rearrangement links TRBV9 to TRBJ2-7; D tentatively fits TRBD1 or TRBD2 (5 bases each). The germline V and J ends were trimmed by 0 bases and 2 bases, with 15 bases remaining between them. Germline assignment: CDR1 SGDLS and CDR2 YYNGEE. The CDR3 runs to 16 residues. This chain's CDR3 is CASSVESSGTPYEQYF. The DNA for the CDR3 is TGTGCCAGCAGCGTAGAGTCTAGTGGGACCCCCTACGAGCAGTACTTC.

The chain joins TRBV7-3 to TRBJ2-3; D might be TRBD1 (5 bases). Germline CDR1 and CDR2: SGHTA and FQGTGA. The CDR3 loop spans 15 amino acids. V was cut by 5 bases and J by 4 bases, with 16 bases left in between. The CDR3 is CASSLTTGWADTQYF. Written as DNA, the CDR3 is TGTGCCAGCAGCCTTACTACAGGATGGGCAGATACGCAGTATTTT.

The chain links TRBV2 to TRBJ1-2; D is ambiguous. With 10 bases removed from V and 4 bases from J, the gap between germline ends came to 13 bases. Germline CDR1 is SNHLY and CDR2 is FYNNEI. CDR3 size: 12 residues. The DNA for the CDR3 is TGTGCCATAAAGACCCAGGTCTATGGCTACACCTTC. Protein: CAIKTQVYGYTF.

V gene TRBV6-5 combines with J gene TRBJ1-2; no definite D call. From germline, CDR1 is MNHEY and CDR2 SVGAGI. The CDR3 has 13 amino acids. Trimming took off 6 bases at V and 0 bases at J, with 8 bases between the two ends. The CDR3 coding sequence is TGTGCCAGCAGGGACGGAGCTAACTATGGCTACACCTTC. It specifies CASRDGANYGYTF.

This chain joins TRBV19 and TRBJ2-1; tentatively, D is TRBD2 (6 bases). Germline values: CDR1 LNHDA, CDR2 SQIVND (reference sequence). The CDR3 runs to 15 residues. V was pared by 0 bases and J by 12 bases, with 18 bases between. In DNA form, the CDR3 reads TGTGCCAGTAGTATAGACCGACGGATTGGGGGAGGGCAGTTCTTC. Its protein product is CASSIDRRIGGGQFF.

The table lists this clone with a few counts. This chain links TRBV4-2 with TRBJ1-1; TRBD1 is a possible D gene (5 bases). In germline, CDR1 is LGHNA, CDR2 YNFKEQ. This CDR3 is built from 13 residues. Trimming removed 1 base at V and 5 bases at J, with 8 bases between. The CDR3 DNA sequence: TGTGCCAGCAGCCAAGCGAGGGGTACTGAAGCTTTCTTT. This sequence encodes CASSQARGTEAFF.

The CDR3 DNA reads as TGCGCCAGCAGCCCCGGGACGGGGTGGGCAGATACGCAGTATTTT. Encoded protein: CASSPGTGWADTQYF. The chain is built from TRBV5-1 and TRBJ2-3; D assignment may be TRBD1 or TRBD2 (5 bases each). The CDR3 is made up of 15 amino acids. Trimming shortened V by 4 bases and J by 4 bases, and 16 bases separated the two germline ends. Germline V gene data show CDR1 as SGHRS and CDR2 as YFSETQ.

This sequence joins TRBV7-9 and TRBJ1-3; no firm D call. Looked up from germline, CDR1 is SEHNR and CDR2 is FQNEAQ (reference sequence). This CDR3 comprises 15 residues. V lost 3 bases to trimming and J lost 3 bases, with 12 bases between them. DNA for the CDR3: TGTGCCAGCAGCTTGGAGGGCGGACTTGGAAACACCATATATTTT. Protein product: CASSLEGGLGNTIYF.

DNA for the CDR3: TGTGCCAGCAGTGGACACGGTGACTCCTACGAGCAGTACTTC. It specifies CASSGHGDSYEQYF. This chain links TRBV25-1 with TRBJ2-7; D unresolved. The CDR3 runs 14 residues. The ends were cut back, 4 bases at V and 0 bases at J, with 10 bases in the middle. The germline V gene encodes CDR1 MGHDK and CDR2 SYGVNS.

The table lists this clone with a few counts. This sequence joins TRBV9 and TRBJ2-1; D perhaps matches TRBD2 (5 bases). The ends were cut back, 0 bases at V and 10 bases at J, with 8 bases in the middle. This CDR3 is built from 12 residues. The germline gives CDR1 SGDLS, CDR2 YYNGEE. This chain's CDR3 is CASSVGLAEQFF. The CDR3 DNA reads TGTGCCAGCAGCGTAGGGCTAGCCGAGCAGTTCTTC.

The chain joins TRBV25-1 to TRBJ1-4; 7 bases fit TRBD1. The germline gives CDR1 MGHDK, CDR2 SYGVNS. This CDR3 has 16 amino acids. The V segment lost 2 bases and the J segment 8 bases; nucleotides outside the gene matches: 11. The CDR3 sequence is CASSERSATGDEKLFF. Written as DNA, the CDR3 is TGTGCCAGCAGTGAAAGATCTGCAACAGGGGACGAAAAACTGTTTTTT.

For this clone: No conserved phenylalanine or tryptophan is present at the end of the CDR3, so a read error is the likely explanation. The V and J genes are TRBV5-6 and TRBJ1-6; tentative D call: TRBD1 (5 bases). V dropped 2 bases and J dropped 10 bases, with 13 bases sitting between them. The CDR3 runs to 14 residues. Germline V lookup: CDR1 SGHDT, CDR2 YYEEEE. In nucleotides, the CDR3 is TGTGCCAGCAGCTTACAGGTGGGAGGATCACCCCTCCACCTT. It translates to CASSLQVGGSPLHL.

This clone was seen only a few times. CDR3 in DNA: TGTGCCAGCTCACCGAACGGCCGGGAGACCCAGTACTTC. Amino acid sequence: CASSPNGRETQYF. This chain uses TRBV18 with TRBJ2-5; D not resolved. Deletions cut 3 bases from V and 5 bases from J, with 10 bases between. Per the germline V gene, CDR1 is KGHSH and CDR2 is LQKENI. The CDR3 is 13 amino acids. Full variable domain (outside the CDR3, taken from reference TRBV18 and TRBJ2-5): NAGVMQNPRHLVRRRGQEARLRCSPMKGHSHVYWYRQLPEEGLKFMVYLQKENIIDESGMPKERFSAEFPKEGPSILRIQQVVRGDSAAYFCASSPNGRETQYFGPGTRLLVL.

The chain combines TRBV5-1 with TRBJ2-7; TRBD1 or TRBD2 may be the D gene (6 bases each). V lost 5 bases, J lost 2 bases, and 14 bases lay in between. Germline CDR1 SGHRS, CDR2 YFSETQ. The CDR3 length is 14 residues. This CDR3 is CASSGGPAPYEQYF. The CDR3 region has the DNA TGCGCCAGCAGTGGGGGGCCGGCCCCCTACGAGCAGTACTTC.